This T cell receptor beta chain was retrieved from a study of cytomegalovirus exposure and HLA in healthy donors. General study results and limits: Highly shared sequence variants in one cluster were likely a sequencing artifact.

Remarks on this clone: Its target is not known.

60 Vbeta and 13 Jbeta primers were used in PCR. TCRdb's table, derived via immunoSEQ multiplex PCR, lists solely in-frame clones and lacks some. This table has around 53,000 clones, 70% to 85% appearing once. CDR1 is LNHDA, CDR2 SQIVND, per germline (reference sequence). CDR3 length: 14 residues. Trimming took 2 bases from V and 0 from J, leaving 7 bases between them. The sequenced material came from PBMCs. The V call is TRBV19, the J call TRBJ1-1, with D hard to call. The clonotype comes from a man between 45 and 60 years old in good health and CMV-seronegative. The CDR3 loop reads CASSIQMMNTEAFF. The CDR3 DNA reads as TGTGCCAGTAGTATACAGATGATGAACACTGAAGCTTTCTTT.